Listed below are T cell receptor beta chains from one sample, sequenced in a study of siplizumab effects on memory and regulatory T cells. Profiled with immunoSEQ multiplex PCR; TCRdb holds only in-frame clones, not every one. Of under 3,500 clones in the sample, 45% to 55% were seen once. The antigens these receptors bind are not known. Sequenced material: CFSE-low (dividing) CD4+ T cells sorted from an allogeneic mixed lymphocyte reaction. The receptor source for this set is a human donor in good health; the cells came from an allogeneic mixed lymphocyte reaction. Both conserved end residues are part of each CDR3. The D gene is left open where the match is weak. Some rows mark clone size as missing; the rest say once, few, many or name a class of expanded clone.

d_call j_call clone_size v_call cdr3_nt cdr3_aa
NA TRBJ2-7 NA TRBV27 TGTGCCACCGAGAGACAGAGCTACGAGCAGTACTTC CATERQSYEQYF
TRBD1 TRBJ2-1 NA TRBV5-1 TGCGCCAGCAGCTTGTTGCGGACAGGGGGAACGGATGAGCAGTTCTTC CASSLLRTGGTDEQFF
NA TRBJ1-3 large TRBV4-1 TGCGCCAGCAGCCAGGAAACCTGGACAGCAAGCTCTGGAAACACCATATATTTT CASSQETWTASSGNTIYF
NA TRBJ1-2 NA TRBV5-4 TGTGCCAGCAGCCCCCAGGGAGGCGACTATGGCTACACCTTC CASSPQGGDYGYTF
TRBD2 TRBJ2-4 NA TRBV11-2 TGTGCCAGCAGCTCCCGACTAGCGGGGGATACCGTAGCCAAAAACATTCAGTACTTC CASSSRLAGDTVAKNIQYF
NA TRBJ1-2 NA TRBV15 TGTGCCACCAGCAGAGAAAACTATGGCTACACCTTC CATSRENYGYTF
TRBD1 TRBJ2-5 NA TRBV18 TGTGCCAGCTCACCCGGGACAGGGCAAGAGACCCAGTACTTC CASSPGTGQETQYF
NA TRBJ2-4 NA TRBV6-6 TGTGCCAGCAGCTCCGCTGACAGGTTGGCCAAAAACATTCAGTACTTC CASSSADRLAKNIQYF
NA TRBJ1-1 NA TRBV6-6 TGTGCCAGCAGTCTTCAGAACACTGAAGCTTTCTTT CASSLQNTEAFF
NA TRBJ2-2 few TRBV5-1 TGCGCCAGCAGCGTTCAGGGTGGGGACACCGGGGAGCTGTTTTTT CASSVQGGDTGELFF
NA TRBJ2-3 few TRBV7-9 TGTGCCAGCACCCTTGGAGGCGGACGCACAGATACGCAGTATTTT CASTLGGGRTDTQYF
NA TRBJ1-5 few TRBV28 TGTGCCAGCAGCCCAAGGACAGACGTACATCAGCCCCAGCATTTT CASSPRTDVHQPQHF
NA TRBJ1-6 large TRBV5-4 TGTGCCAGCAGCTTGGACCTTTCGGGGAATGGGTCACCCCTCCACTTT CASSLDLSGNGSPLHF
NA TRBJ2-3 NA TRBV7-8 TGTGCCAGCAGCCCGAGAGCGGCAGATACGCAGTATTTT CASSPRAADTQYF
NA TRBJ2-3 NA TRBV5-6 TGTGCCAGCAGCTTGTTTGGGGTCCGTGGGCAGTATTTT CASSLFGVRGQYF
TRBD2 TRBJ2-3 NA TRBV7-3 TGTGCCAGCAGCTGGGGACTAGCGGGGGGCCCTCATGGAGATACGCAGTATTTT CASSWGLAGGPHGDTQYF
TRBD1 TRBJ1-2 once TRBV4-2 TGTGCCAGCAGTCACCAGGAAGAGGGGGCGTATGGCTACACCTTC CASSHQEEGAYGYTF